The T cell receptor (beta chain) described here comes from a study of blood T cell repertoires in COVID-19. Across the study: COVID-19 samples from acute and convalescent phases originated in the United States, Italy and Spain. PBMCs, B-cell-depleted T cells, or T cells were the source of the cDNA or gDNA that made up the material.

Assay used: immunoSEQ multiplex PCR; TCRdb lists only in-frame clones, some missing. This sample has about 82,000 clones, with approximately 80% found just once. There are 15 residues in the CDR3. The V gene's germline CDR1 is LNHDA and CDR2 SQIVND (reference sequence). V dropped 3 bases and J dropped 4; count of bases not matched to a gene: 6. The clonotype was recovered from an elderly man with active or convalescent COVID-19. The chain carries TRBV19 and TRBJ1-1, with 9 bases lining up with TRBD1. The sequenced sample was peripheral blood. CDR3 in DNA: TGTGCCAGTAGTATCGACAGGGGGATTAGCACTGAAGCTTTCTTT. Residues: CASSIDRGISTEAFF. Using reference TRBV19 and TRBJ1-1 for the parts outside the CDR3, the full variable domain is DGGITQSPKYLFRKEGQNVTLSCEQNLNHDAMYWYRQDPGQGLRLIYYSQIVNDFQKGDIAEGYSVSREKKESFPLTVTSAQKNPTAFYLCASSIDRGISTEAFFGQGTRLTVV.